Sequencing of this T cell receptor (beta chain) was carried out in a study of lung T cells in sarcoidosis with Löfgren's syndrome. V shed 2 bases and J shed 0 bases, with 6 bases lying between them. The germline gives CDR1 SGHRS, CDR2 YFSETQ. There are 13 residues in the CDR3. Study-wide results and caveats: In alpha-beta pairs, TRAV12-1 favored TRBV2, and their CDR3s were homologous.

To note about this clonotype: The antigen is not known.

A single record per CDR3 protein comes from TCRdb applying MiXCR to the reads. This table has about 19,000 distinct CDR3 sequences, 21% appearing once. The rearrangement joins TRBV5-1 to TRBJ2-7; TRBD1 is a possible D gene (5 bases). The sample comprised CD4+ T cells from bronchoalveolar lavage. This receptor was taken from a human donor with sarcoidosis (Löfgren's syndrome or another form), or a control subject (not recorded which). Here the CDR3 DNA reads TGCGCCAGCAGCTTTGACAGCTCCTACGAGCAGTACTTC. Amino acid sequence: CASSFDSSYEQYF.